This passage covers 4 T cell receptor beta chains from one sample sequenced in a study of T-cell memory formation after mild COVID-19. Using its own MiXCR run on the 5' RACE reads, TCRdb lists one record per CDR3 protein. The sample includes some 120,000 distinct CDR3 sequences, about 6% of them seen just once. What was sequenced was PBMCs or a T cell subset sorted from them (not recorded which). The receptor set was obtained from an adult woman who had mild COVID-19 (a few samples of this study predate the infection). Cell type and time point are not known.

This clonotype has only a few counts. The chain links TRBV12-3 or TRBV12-4 to TRBJ2-1; 10 bases line up with TRBD2. V gave up 6 bases and J gave up 4 bases; unmatched junction bases: 9. The CDR3 is 16 amino acids. CDR3 coding DNA: TGTGCCAGCAGCCGAACTAGCGGGGATTTTTACAATGAGCAGTTCTTC. The encoded protein is CASSRTSGDFYNEQFF.

V usage is TRBV11-2 and J usage is TRBJ1-1; 7 bases agree with TRBD1. V was clipped by 5 bases and J by 3 bases; unmatched bases: 12. This CDR3 contains 16 residues. Per the germline V gene, CDR1 is SGHAT and CDR2 is FQNNGV. The CDR3 loop is CASSARGGRGDTEAFF. For the CDR3, the DNA is TGTGCCAGCAGCGCCCGAGGGGGCCGGGGGGACACTGAAGCTTTCTTT.

This clonotype was seen many times. The gene calls are TRBV14 and TRBJ2-1; 14 bases are a match to TRBD2. The CDR3 covers 17 residues. V gave up 4 bases and J gave up 7 bases; unmatched junction bases: 9. CDR1 SGHDN and CDR2 FVKESK come from the germline V gene. The CDR3 region is CASSRLTTSGGANEQFF. DNA of the CDR3: TGTGCCAGCAGCCGCCTCACGACTAGCGGGGGGGCTAATGAGCAGTTCTTC.

V and J are TRBV5-1 and TRBJ2-5, with 9 nucleotides matching TRBD1. Germline values: CDR1 SGHRS, CDR2 YFSETQ. V shed 1 base, J shed 5 bases, and the junction held 6 bases outside the gene matches. The CDR3 has 15 residues. CDR3 amino acids: CASSLLGTGSETQYF. The DNA of the CDR3 is TGCGCCAGCAGCTTGTTAGGGACAGGGAGTGAGACCCAGTACTTC.